This entry lists 27 T cell receptor beta chains sequenced from one sample in a study of breast tumors, draining lymph nodes, adjacent tissues. TCRdb called the multiplex PCR reads again in MiXCR, with one record for every CDR3 protein. This sample has about 230,000 distinct CDR3 sequences, with roughly 30% found just once. Breast cancer patients provided tissue from their axillary draining lymph nodes. The sequenced sample consisted of axillary lymph node tissue. Every receptor here comes from a female donor with breast cancer. Some clones in this sample may be carry-over from other donors' samples.

This clonotype appeared many times. This rearrangement joins TRBV11-2 to TRBJ2-6; D unclear. The ends were cut back, 5 bases at V and 4 bases at J, with 9 bases in the middle. CDR1 is SGHAT, CDR2 FQNNGV, per germline. This CDR3 has 14 amino acids. CDR3 region: CASSPHGGANVLTF. CDR3 bases: TGTGCCAGCAGCCCACACGGGGGGGCCAACGTCCTGACTTTC. Together with reference TRBV11-2 and TRBJ2-6, the CDR3 gives the full variable domain: EAGVAQSPRYKIIEKRQSVAFWCNPISGHATLYWYQQILGQGPKLLIQFQNNGVVDDSQLPKDRFSAERLKGVDSTLKIQPAKLEDSAVYLCASSPHGGANVLTFGAGSRLTVL.

This clonotype appeared a single time. The V gene is TRBV11-3, the J gene TRBJ1-4, with D unclear. V lost 3 bases, J lost 8 bases, and 10 bases lay in between. This CDR3 is built from 13 residues. Per the germline V gene, CDR1 is SGHNT and CDR2 is YENEEA. CDR3 protein: CASSFKREEKLFF. Here the CDR3 DNA reads TGTGCCAGCAGCTTTAAGCGGGAGGAAAAACTGTTTTTT.

This clonotype has ten or more counts. The chain employs TRBV24-1 and TRBJ2-5, with 7 bases fitting TRBD1. Germline CDR1 reads KGHDR; CDR2 reads SFDVKD. With 3 bases clipped from V and 2 bases from J, the junction kept 5 bases outside the gene matches. The CDR3 covers 15 residues. The CDR3 coding sequence is TGTGCCACCAGTGATAGGGACAGAGTACAAGAGACCCAGTACTTC. As protein: CATSDRDRVQETQYF.

V and J are TRBV15 and TRBJ1-5, with 11 bases matching TRBD1. Germline V CDR1 and CDR2: LNHNV, YYDKDF (reference sequence). This CDR3 is built from 15 residues. Trimming cost V 4 bases and J 4 bases; bases outside gene matches: 3. As DNA, the CDR3 is TGTGCCACCAGCAACTGGGACAGGGGGAATCAGCCCCAGCATTTT. Its translation is CATSNWDRGNQPQHF.

This clonotype has ten or more counts. The J gene is TRBJ2-1, the V gene TRBV11-2; no clear D gene. V was pared by 1 base and J by 7 bases, with 14 bases between. Germline V gene lookup returns CDR1 SGHAT and CDR2 FQNNGV. This CDR3 contains 15 residues. The CDR3 DNA follows: TGTGCCAGCAGCTTAGGAAGGCACAAAGGGAATGAGCAGTTCTTC. Protein sequence: CASSLGRHKGNEQFF.

In this sample, this clonotype turned up a few times. V gene TRBV12-3 or TRBV12-4 combines with J gene TRBJ2-7; D gene unclear. This CDR3 comprises 13 residues. Trimming removed 3 bases at V and 8 bases at J, with 14 bases between. The CDR3 loop is CASSFGSSYKQYF. CDR3 nucleotide sequence: TGTGCCAGCAGTTTCGGTAGCTCTTACAAGCAGTACTTC.

The chain couples TRBV20-1 to TRBJ2-2; tentative D call: TRBD1 (5 bases). V dropped 3 bases and J dropped 10 bases, with 21 bases sitting between them. Germline V gene lookup returns CDR1 DFQATT and CDR2 SNEGSKA (reference sequence). This CDR3 spans 15 amino acids. CDR3 coding DNA: TGCAGTGCTAGTTTGGTGAGGTCAGGGCAGGAGGAGCTGTTTTTT. Protein product: CSASLVRSGQEELFF.

This clonotype has a count of ten or more. The rearrangement links TRBV20-1 to TRBJ2-7; a possible D gene is TRBD1 (7 bases). V lost 6 bases, J lost 2 bases, and 14 bases lay in between. CDR3 length: 13 residues. In germline, CDR1 is DFQATT, CDR2 SNEGSKA (reference sequence). In DNA form, the CDR3 reads TGCAGTGCCCCGACAGGGAGGACCTACGAGCAGTACTTC. This encodes CSAPTGRTYEQYF.

This clonotype was found many times. The chain has TRBV3-1 and TRBJ1-2, with TRBD1 matching over 10 bases. V lost 6 bases to trimming and J lost 2 bases; unmatched junction nucleotides: 6. There are 15 residues in the CDR3. Per the germline V gene, CDR1 is LGHDT and CDR2 is YNNKEL (reference sequence). The CDR3 loop reads CASRGQGEGNYGYTF. CDR3 sequence (DNA): TGTGCCAGCAGAGGACAGGGGGAAGGGAACTATGGCTACACCTTC. The full variable domain, its missing parts supplied by reference TRBV3-1 and TRBJ1-2, is DTAVSQTPKYLVTQMGNDKSIKCEQNLGHDTMYWYKQDSKKFLKIMFSYNNKELIINETVPNRFSPKSPDKAHLNLHINSLELGDSAVYFCASRGQGEGNYGYTFGSGTRLTVV.

This clonotype was seen at least ten times. This chain joins TRBV20-1 and TRBJ2-7; possibly TRBD1 for D (6 bases). V was trimmed by 1 base and J by 0 bases, leaving 10 bases between them. CDR3 size: 14 residues. Germline V gene lookup returns CDR1 DFQATT and CDR2 SNEGSKA (reference sequence). CDR3 DNA: TGCAGTGCTAGAGTACAGGGCTACTCCTACGAGCAGTACTTC. It encodes CSARVQGYSYEQYF.

This sequence joins TRBV2 and TRBJ2-2, with a possible D match to TRBD2 (5 bases). Germline V gene sequence: CDR1 SNHLY, CDR2 FYNNEI. Trimming shortened V by 7 bases and J by 9 bases, and 9 bases separated the two germline ends. The CDR3 runs to 11 residues. The CDR3 DNA is TGTGCCAGCACGGGGAGCCGGGAGCTGTTTTTT. It translates to CASTGSRELFF.

This clonotype has ten or more counts. CDR3 region: CASSEEQGPRHGYTF. The DNA for the CDR3 is TGTGCCAGCAGTGAAGAACAGGGGCCCCGACATGGCTACACCTTC. The chain joins TRBV2 to TRBJ1-2; 7 bases map to TRBD1. Germline CDR1 reads SNHLY; CDR2 reads FYNNEI. V gave up 1 base and J gave up 6 bases; unmatched junction bases: 8. The CDR3 sequence is 15 residues long.

The sample holds many counts of this clonotype. CDR3 nucleotides: TGCAGTGCTAGAGATCATAGCGGGAGTCGCGATGAGCAGTTCTTC. Translating it yields CSARDHSGSRDEQFF. The V gene is TRBV20-1, the J gene TRBJ2-1; 9 positions match TRBD2. The CDR3 contains 15 residues. CDR1 is DFQATT and CDR2 is SNEGSKA in the germline V gene (reference sequence). The V and J ends lost 0 bases and 8 bases, in that order; junction bases with no gene match: 8.

The chain is built from TRBV10-1 and TRBJ2-1; TRBD2 matches at 7 bases. CDR3 length equals 16 residues. V shed 4 bases, J shed 7 bases, and the junction held 13 bases outside the gene matches. Germline assignment: CDR1 WNHNN and CDR2 SYGVQD (reference sequence). The CDR3 spells CASSASGTGGWNEQFF. Here the CDR3 DNA reads TGCGCCAGCAGTGCGAGCGGGACCGGGGGTTGGAATGAGCAGTTCTTC.

The J gene is TRBJ1-1, the V gene TRBV27, with D uncertain. The CDR3 has 13 amino acids. Trimming took 3 bases from V and 6 from J, leaving 11 bases between them. Germline V lookup: CDR1 MNHEY, CDR2 SMNVEV (reference sequence). CDR3 loop: CASSFTVLAEAFF. The CDR3 DNA follows: TGTGCCAGCAGTTTTACCGTTTTGGCTGAAGCTTTCTTT.

This clonotype showed up many times. This chain uses TRBV18 with TRBJ1-6; weak D call: TRBD1 (5 bases). Germline V gene lookup returns CDR1 KGHSH and CDR2 LQKENI. This CDR3 is 13 amino acids long. V was cut by 5 bases and J by 6 bases, with 8 bases left in between. The DNA for the CDR3 is TGTGCCAGCTCAGGGGGAGGTAATTCACCCCTCCACTTT. Residues: CASSGGGNSPLHF.

This chain joins TRBV7-9 and TRBJ2-5; TRBD1 matches at 8 bases. Germline CDR1 reads SEHNR; CDR2 reads FQNEAQ (reference sequence). The CDR3 loop spans 14 amino acids. V lost 5 bases to trimming and J lost 5 bases; unmatched junction nucleotides: 7. Here the CDR3 reads CASSTQGVRETQYF. The CDR3 bases are TGTGCCAGCAGCACACAGGGGGTGAGGGAGACCCAGTACTTC.

This clonotype was observed at least ten times. The rearrangement uses TRBV5-1 and TRBJ2-5, with D possibly being TRBD2 (6 bases). Germline V gene lookup returns CDR1 SGHRS and CDR2 YFSETQ. V lost 4 bases and J 8 bases, leaving 18 bases between the germline ends. The CDR3 is 14 amino acids. In DNA, the CDR3 is TGCGCCAGCAGCCCATTGGTTTCGGGGGACACCCAGTACTTC. Encoded protein: CASSPLVSGDTQYF.

The table lists this clonotype with many counts. The genes are TRBV5-6 and TRBJ2-1; 11 bases match TRBD2. The trim removed 3 bases at V and 2 bases at J, leaving 10 bases unmatched. This CDR3 has 18 amino acids. The germline V gene encodes CDR1 SGHDT and CDR2 YYEEEE. CDR3 coding DNA: TGTGCCAGCAGCTCCCCCGGACTAGCGGGTGGGGCCTACAATGAGCAGTTCTTC. This encodes CASSSPGLAGGAYNEQFF.

A word on this clonotype: A much larger clone lies a single base off, so this may be a read error. The chain joins TRBV13 to TRBJ2-3, with 13 bases aligning to TRBD2. The CDR3 is made up of 18 amino acids. Germline CDR1 and CDR2: PRHDT and FYEKMQ (reference sequence). The CDR3 sequence is CTSSPPRTSGSKRDTQYF. CDR3 DNA: TGTACCAGCAGCCCCCCCCGGACTAGCGGGAGTAAGAGGGATACGCAGTATTTT.

Regarding this clonotype: This sequence may be a read error, since a much larger clone differs from it by one base. V is TRBV5-1 and J is TRBJ2-5; 7 nucleotides line up with TRBD1. Germline loops: CDR1 SGHRS, CDR2 YFSETQ. The CDR3 extends over 16 amino acids. In DNA, the CDR3 is TGCGCCAGCAGCTTACGAATACGGACAGGTCAAGAGACCCGGTACTTC. Its protein product is CASSLRIRTGQETRYF.

This clonotype was seen repeatedly, ten times or more. V is TRBV7-2 and J is TRBJ2-6; a weak D match, TRBD2 (6 bases). The germline V gene encodes CDR1 SGHTA and CDR2 FQGNSA. The CDR3 length is 17 residues. Between the trimmed V and J ends, which lost 5 bases and 4 bases, there was a span of 18 bases. CDR3: CASSPEERVGGANVLTF. The CDR3 nucleotides are TGTGCCAGCAGCCCCGAGGAGCGGGTCGGGGGGGCCAACGTCCTGACTTTC.

The rearrangement joins TRBV30 to TRBJ1-5; no reliable D call. The ends were cut back, 0 bases at V and 1 base at J, with 16 bases in the middle. The CDR3 runs to 17 residues. The V gene's germline CDR1 is GTSNPN and CDR2 SVGIG (reference sequence). CDR3 amino acids: CAWSVADGARSNQPQHF. The DNA for the CDR3 is TGTGCCTGGAGTGTTGCGGACGGAGCAAGAAGCAATCAGCCCCAGCATTTT. The full variable domain, with the rest looked up from reference TRBV30 and TRBJ1-5, is SQTIHQWPATLVQPVGSPLSLECTVEGTSNPNLYWYRQAAGRGLQLLFYSVGIGQISSEVPQNLSASRPQDRQFILSSKKLLLSDSGFYLCAWSVADGARSNQPQHFGDGTRLSIL.

Many counts were recorded for this clonotype. The V and J genes are TRBV12-3 or TRBV12-4 and TRBJ2-1, with 10 positions matching TRBD1. The ends lost 3 bases at V and 8 bases at J; junction bases unmatched: 7. The CDR3 is 15 amino acids. This CDR3 is CASSFRATGGDEQFF. CDR3 DNA: TGTGCCAGCAGTTTCCGTGCGACAGGGGGCGATGAGCAGTTCTTC.

V is TRBV5-1 and J is TRBJ2-2; D not resolved. Between the trimmed V and J ends, which lost 2 bases and 0 bases, there was a span of 11 bases. The length of the CDR3 is 16 residues. Germline V lookup: CDR1 SGHRS, CDR2 YFSETQ. CDR3 sequence reads: CASSLLSISNTGELFF. Here the CDR3 DNA reads TGCGCCAGCAGCTTATTAAGTATATCGAACACCGGGGAGCTGTTTTTT.

This clonotype was observed at least ten times. This chain connects TRBV19 to TRBJ1-3, with TRBD1 matching over 8 bases. After removal of 4 bases from V and 5 bases from J, the junction contained 7 bases not matched to a gene. There are 15 residues in the CDR3. Germline V CDR1 and CDR2: LNHDA, SQIVND (reference sequence). CDR3 sequence reads: CASSSQGARRNTIYF. The CDR3 DNA is TGTGCCAGTAGTAGCCAGGGGGCGCGAAGAAACACCATATATTTT.

The table lists this clonotype with many counts. This rearrangement joins TRBV6-4 to TRBJ2-2; 7 bases match TRBD2. V dropped 6 bases and J dropped 2; count of bases not matched to a gene: 3. The CDR3 runs to 14 residues. Germline V CDR1 and CDR2: MRHNA, SNTAGT. This chain's CDR3 is CASSRLANTGELFF. The CDR3 bases are TGTGCCAGCAGCCGACTAGCTAACACCGGGGAGCTGTTTTTT.